The 5 T cell receptor beta chains in this list originate from one sample, sequenced in a study of cytomegalovirus exposure and HLA in healthy donors. Vbeta (60) and Jbeta (13) primers were used in the PCR. The repertoire was sequenced with immunoSEQ multiplex PCR; TCRdb's copy has only in-frame clones and lacks some. The profile covers more than 140,000 clones, with approximately 80% appearing a single time and around 6.1% taken by the ten largest. Sequencing was carried out using PBMCs. Receptors were obtained from a man younger than 40 in good health and CMV-seropositive.

The V call is TRBV2, the J call TRBJ2-1, with 11 nucleotides matching TRBD2. The length of the CDR3 is 15 residues. After removal of 5 bases from V and 5 bases from J, the junction contained 5 bases not matched to a gene. In germline, CDR1 is SNHLY, CDR2 FYNNEI. CDR3 loop: CASSFSGGGDNEQFF. The CDR3 region has the DNA TGTGCCAGCAGTTTTAGCGGGGGGGGCGACAATGAGCAGTTCTTC.

The CDR3 region is CASSTRTGEGDTQYF. The CDR3 DNA is TGTGCCAGCTCCACCCGGACAGGGGAGGGAGATACGCAGTATTTT. The rearrangement joins TRBV18 to TRBJ2-3, with 9 bases aligning to TRBD1. Germline trimming cut 6 bases from V and 5 bases from J; bases unmatched to any gene: 9. This CDR3 comprises 15 residues. Germline values: CDR1 KGHSH, CDR2 LQKENI. The entire variable domain, with the rest obtained from reference TRBV18 and TRBJ2-3, is as follows: NAGVMQNPRHLVRRRGQEARLRCSPMKGHSHVYWYRQLPEEGLKFMVYLQKENIIDESGMPKERFSAEFPKEGPSILRIQQVVRGDSAAYFCASSTRTGEGDTQYFGPGTRLTVL.

The V gene is TRBV2, the J gene TRBJ2-3; 10 nucleotides match TRBD1. The CDR3 length is 15 residues. Germline lookup yields CDR1 SNHLY and CDR2 FYNNEI. V was clipped by 4 bases and J by 3 bases; unmatched bases: 4. CDR3 amino acids: CASSVTGQGTDTQYF. For the CDR3, the DNA is TGTGCCAGCAGTGTAACGGGACAGGGGACAGATACGCAGTATTTT.

The chain is built from TRBV25-1 and TRBJ1-2, with TRBD1 identical over 8 bases. With 9 bases clipped from V and 2 bases from J, the junction kept 5 bases outside the gene matches. The germline V gene has CDR1 MGHDK and CDR2 SYGVNS. This CDR3 is 13 amino acids long. The DNA of the CDR3 is TGTGCCAGTAAACAGGGGGAGAACTATGGCTACACCTTC. Translated: CASKQGENYGYTF.

CDR3 sequence (DNA): TGTGCCAGCAGTGAAGGACAGGGAGAAGCCTACGAGCAGTACTTC. Translated, it gives CASSEGQGEAYEQYF. The chain joins TRBV2 to TRBJ2-7; 7 bases agree with TRBD1. Trimming took 1 base from V and 2 from J; bases not matched to a gene: 5. Germline V gene data show CDR1 as SNHLY and CDR2 as FYNNEI. This CDR3 has 15 amino acids. Full variable domain (remainder filled in from reference TRBV2 and TRBJ2-7): EPEVTQTPSHQVTQMGQEVILRCVPISNHLYFYWYRQILGQKVEFLVSFYNNEISEKSEIFDDQFSVERPDGSNFTLKIRSTKLEDSAMYFCASSEGQGEAYEQYFGPGTRLTVT.